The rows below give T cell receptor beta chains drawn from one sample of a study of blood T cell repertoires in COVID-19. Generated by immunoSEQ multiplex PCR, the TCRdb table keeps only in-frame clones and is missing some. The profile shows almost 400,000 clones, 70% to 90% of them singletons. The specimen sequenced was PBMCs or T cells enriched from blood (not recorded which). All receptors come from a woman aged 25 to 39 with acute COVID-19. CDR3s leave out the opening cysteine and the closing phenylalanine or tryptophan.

ASSQRGRNEQF	TRBV3-1/TRBV3-2	TRBJ2-1
ASSPDSQRGQPQH	TRBV6-5	TRBJ1-5
ASSWDRDHNEQF	TRBV2	TRBJ2-1
ASSPAGGGTEAF	TRBV7-3	TRBJ1-1
SVQGSYEQY	TRBV29-1	TRBJ2-7
ASSLVVNTEAF	TRBV7-3	TRBJ1-1
ASSLRTSGGTDTQY	TRBV18	TRBJ2-3
ASSLDGGYYEQY	TRBV5-6	TRBJ2-7
ASSDAGQGRNEQF	TRBV6-1	TRBJ2-1
ASSLVGGGLTDTQY	TRBV5-1	TRBJ2-3
ASSLRLNTQY	TRBV6-5	TRBJ2-3
ATSDLNPGLAGGSSYNEQF	TRBV24-1	TRBJ2-1
ASSWGTIYEQY	TRBV6-2/TRBV6-3	TRBJ2-7
ATSRERQGKENGYT	TRBV15	TRBJ1-2
ASSPPQGGDTDTQY	TRBV13	TRBJ2-3
ASSIGQGIGNYGYT	TRBV19	TRBJ1-2
ASSQVLDTDPGTQY	TRBV14	TRBJ2-5
ASSEYYNEQF	TRBV2	TRBJ2-1
ASSPGAITNEKLF	TRBV18	TRBJ1-4
ASSLEQGATYEQY	TRBV7-2	TRBJ2-7
ASSERTGIVREQY	TRBV11-3	TRBJ2-7
ASSGGTGGNEQF	TRBV3-1/TRBV3-2	TRBJ2-1
ARSFGGESSYEQY	TRBV5-3	TRBJ2-7
ASSQGQGQANEKLF	TRBV6-2/TRBV6-3	TRBJ1-4
AWSPRATEAF	TRBV30	TRBJ1-1
ASSPQAGTLYGYT	TRBV5-1	TRBJ1-2
ASSLPYRDTRYEQY	TRBV28	TRBJ2-7
ASSLNRGYNSPLH	TRBV7-2	TRBJ1-6
ASSPAGRGGYNEQF	TRBV7-3	TRBJ2-1
ASSLFGTANTGELF	TRBV7-3	TRBJ2-2
ASTGATISYEQY	TRBV6-5	TRBJ2-7